This is a list of T cell receptor beta chains from one sample in a study of shared clonotypes between healthy human individuals. Here immunoSEQ multiplex PCR was the method, and the copy in TCRdb shows in-frame clones only, minus some. The sample lists 1.6 million or so clones, 98% seen once, with over 0.3% in the top ten. Sequencing used naive CD4+ T cells sorted from blood. These receptors came from a man between 25 and 39 years old in good health. Each CDR3 is given with its conserved first and last residue. A D gene is named only where the DNA matches it firmly. Rows may omit the clone size; those that give it use once, few, many or a size class.

j_call d_call clone_size v_call cdr3_nt cdr3_aa
TRBJ2-7 - once TRBV1 TGCACCAGCAGCCACCGTAGGACAGGCCCTCTTCACGAGCAGTACTTC CTSSHRRTGPLHEQYF
TRBJ2-1 - - TRBV14 TGTGCCAGCAGCCAAGGGTCCCGCTGGAAGAGGGAGCGGTCCTACAATGAGCAGTTCTTC CASSQGSRWKRERSYNEQFF
TRBJ1-2 - - TRBV5-4 TGTGCCAGCAGCTTGTCCCCCGCTCCAGGCTATGGCTACACCTTC CASSLSPAPGYGYTF
TRBJ2-5 - - TRBV2 TGTGCCAGCGGGGGTGAGACCCAGTACTTC CASGGETQYF
TRBJ1-5 - once TRBV19 TGTGCCAGTAGTATAGATCCGTCACGGGGGGGTAGTGGCAATCAGCCCCAGCATTTT CASSIDPSRGGSGNQPQHF
TRBJ2-1 TRBD2 once TRBV5-1 TGCGCCAGCAGCTTGACCGGGACTAGCCGGTACAATGAGCAGTTCTTC CASSLTGTSRYNEQFF
TRBJ1-3 - - TRBV2 TGTGCCAGCAAATGGACTCACTCTGGAAACACCATATATTTT CASKWTHSGNTIYF
TRBJ2-7 - - TRBV7-2 TGTGCCAGCAGCCAAAATGTTGGGAAAACCTACGAGCAGTACTTC CASSQNVGKTYEQYF
TRBJ2-7 - - TRBV2 TGTGCCAGCGGGATTGCCCAAACGGGCTACGAGCAGTACTTC CASGIAQTGYEQYF
TRBJ1-4 - once TRBV5-1 TGCGCCAGCAGCTTGGCTTCAAGGGGGGTTGATGAAAAACTGTTTTTT CASSLASRGVDEKLFF
TRBJ1-3 TRBD1 - TRBV18 TGTGCCAGCTCACCACCGGGACAGGGGCTAAACACCATATATTTT CASSPPGQGLNTIYF
TRBJ2-1 - - TRBV6-4 TGTGCCAGCAGTTTGGACAGCACCTCCTACAATGAGCAGTTCTTC CASSLDSTSYNEQFF
TRBJ2-6 - - TRBV5-5 TGTGCCAGCACCGACTTCTCTGGGGCCAACGTCCTGACTTTC CASTDFSGANVLTF
TRBJ2-1 TRBD2 once TRBV18 TGTGCCAGCTCACCACTTACTAGCGCGACGGGGGGTGAGCAGTTCTTC CASSPLTSATGGEQFF
TRBJ1-2 - - TRBV19 TGTGCCAGTAGCTGGCTCGGGAGTGGCTACACCTTC CASSWLGSGYTF
TRBJ2-7 - - TRBV10-3 TGTGCCATCAGTGAGTCTAGGGGACTCTTCTTC CAISESRGLFF
TRBJ2-5 - once TRBV19 TGTGCCAGTAGCAGATCGATTGCAGGGGAGACCCAGTACTTC CASSRSIAGETQYF
TRBJ2-1 TRBD1 - TRBV6-5 TGTGCCAGCAGTTACGCGGGACAGGGTACTAATGAGCAGTTCTTC CASSYAGQGTNEQFF
TRBJ2-7 TRBD2 - TRBV7-2 TGTGCCAGCAGCTCCATCATTGGGGGAGGGAGCTCCTACGAGCAGTACTTC CASSSIIGGGSSYEQYF
TRBJ2-7 - once TRBV27 TGTGCCAGCAGTTTAAGGTCCGGAGAGCAGTACTTC CASSLRSGEQYF
TRBJ2-7 - - TRBV14 TGTGCCAGCAGCCAAGATTCCCTCACTCTCCCCCCTGGGGCCCGATACGAGCAGTACTTC CASSQDSLTLPPGARYEQYF
TRBJ2-1 - - TRBV27 TGTGCCAGCAAATTAATGAGCTCCTACAATGAGCAGTTCTTC CASKLMSSYNEQFF
TRBJ2-7 TRBD1 - TRBV10-3 TGTGCCATCAGCCCAGGGGGCTGGAACGAGCAGTACTTC CAISPGGWNEQYF
TRBJ2-1 - - TRBV19 TGTGCCAGTAGTATTGGTGGTAATGAGCAGTTCTTC CASSIGGNEQFF
TRBJ1-5 - - TRBV19 TGTGCCAGTAGGGAACAGGGAGGCAATCAGCCCCAGCATTTT CASREQGGNQPQHF
TRBJ1-1 - - TRBV4-1 TGCGCCAGCAGCCAAAGAAAAGGGCGATACACTGAAGCTTTCTTT CASSQRKGRYTEAFF